Each of the 10 T cell receptor beta chains below was sequenced from the same sample in a study of OX40 agonist ivuxolimab in advanced cancers. Library prep was done by the immunoSEQ multiplex PCR assay. TCRdb retrieved this table from immuneACCESS and kept in-frame rearrangements only. Not all clones are present; in checked studies, unresolved V genes account for under half, and no reason is known for the remainder. The sample includes about 45,000 clones, with around nine tenths observed a single time. About 13% of the sample goes to the ten largest clones. The specimen was CD4+ or CD8+ T cells sorted from blood, collected in a trial of the OX40 agonist ivuxolimab. The receptors come from an adult with an advanced solid tumor such as melanoma, head and neck, liver or kidney cancer.

The chain uses TRBV7-3 and TRBJ2-3, with 11 positions matching TRBD2. CDR3 size: 18 residues. V lost 2 bases to trimming and J lost 2 bases; unmatched junction nucleotides: 9. Germline V gene lookup returns CDR1 SGHTA and CDR2 FQGTGA. In nucleotides, the CDR3 is TGTGCCAGCAGCTTACTGTCTAGCGGGGGGTTTTCCACAGATACGCAGTATTTT. Translating gives CASSLLSSGGFSTDTQYF.

This clone was observed a few times. This CDR3 fails to terminate in the conserved phenylalanine or tryptophan, so it likely reflects a read error. The chain links TRBV19 to TRBJ1-6; 9 positions match TRBD1. After removal of 5 bases from V and 10 bases from J, the junction contained 15 bases not matched to a gene. This CDR3 has 17 amino acids. Germline V gene lookup returns CDR1 LNHDA and CDR2 SQIVND (reference sequence). The CDR3 sequence: CASSPTPDRGPTSPLHL. The DNA for the CDR3 is TGTGCCAGTAGTCCAACCCCGGACAGGGGCCCTACATCACCCCTCCACCTT.

This chain uses TRBV19 with TRBJ1-2, with D possibly being TRBD1 (6 bases). Germline CDR1 reads LNHDA; CDR2 reads SQIVND (reference sequence). The CDR3 consists of 14 residues. V was trimmed by 5 bases and J by 5 bases, leaving 15 bases between them. The CDR3 bases are TGTGCCAGTAGTGCCGCAGAAGGGGGGTATGGCTACACCTTC. Translating it yields CASSAAEGGYGYTF.

This sequence joins TRBV11-1 and TRBJ1-5, with TRBD1 matching over 9 bases. V was clipped by 1 base and J by 0 bases; unmatched bases: 7. The CDR3 is made up of 18 amino acids. Germline V gene sequence: CDR1 SGHAT, CDR2 FQDESV (reference sequence). CDR3 nucleotides: TGTGCCAGCAGCTTAGTTGGGACAGGGAATTATAGCAATCAGCCCCAGCATTTT. The encoded protein is CASSLVGTGNYSNQPQHF.

This clone came up once. The gene calls are TRBV28 and TRBJ2-3, with D tentatively TRBD2 (6 bases). With 11 bases removed from V and 0 bases from J, the gap between germline ends came to 12 bases. Germline V CDR1 and CDR2: MDHEN, SYDVKM. There are 13 residues in the CDR3. CDR3 sequence: CAARDLSTDTQYF. DNA for the CDR3: TGTGCCGCTAGGGACTTGAGCACAGATACGCAGTATTTT.

This chain's CDR3 is CASSLSLRPQETQYF. The DNA of the CDR3 is TGTGCCAGCAGTTTATCGCTTAGGCCTCAAGAGACCCAGTACTTC. J is TRBJ2-5 and V is TRBV6-5, with D uncertain. Trimming took 4 bases from V and 2 from J, leaving 14 bases between them. This CDR3 has 15 residues. Per germline, CDR1 MNHEY and CDR2 SVGAGI.

This chain links TRBV27 with TRBJ1-1, with D possibly matching TRBD1 (6 bases). Germline CDR1 is MNHEY and CDR2 is SMNVEV (reference sequence). The CDR3 covers 14 residues. V was pared by 6 bases and J by 5 bases, with 16 bases between. The CDR3 region has the DNA TGTGCCAGCAGCCCACAGGGACCCTCTACTGAAGCTTTCTTT. Translation gives CASSPQGPSTEAFF.

DNA of the CDR3: TGTGCCAGCAGTGGACAAGGGGAGTCCTCATCCTACGAGCAGTACTTC. This codes for CASSGQGESSSYEQYF. The chain uses TRBV6-6 and TRBJ2-7; the D call may be TRBD1 or TRBD2 (5 bases each). V lost 5 bases to trimming and J lost 1 base, with 18 bases between them. The CDR3 covers 16 residues. Germline-derived CDR1 and CDR2 are MNHNY and SVGAGI (reference sequence).

The rearrangement joins TRBV15 to TRBJ2-7; D could derive from TRBD1 or TRBD2 (5 bases each). This CDR3 is 15 amino acids long. V was clipped by 5 bases and J by 1 base, with 15 bases between them. The germline CDR1 and CDR2 sequences are LNHNV and YYDKDF (reference sequence). CDR3: CATSPGPLLSYEQYF. DNA of the CDR3: TGTGCCACCAGCCCGGGACCGCTACTGTCCTACGAGCAGTACTTC.

The chain recombines TRBV29-1 with TRBJ2-5; TRBD2 matches at 11 bases. With V trimmed by 0 bases and J by 5 bases, 17 bases remained unmatched. The CDR3 sequence is 19 residues long. Germline loops: CDR1 SQVTM, CDR2 ANQGSEA. Here the CDR3 reads CSVEDLFVETSGDWETQYF. In DNA, the CDR3 is TGCAGCGTTGAAGATCTGTTCGTGGAGACTAGCGGGGATTGGGAGACCCAGTACTTC.